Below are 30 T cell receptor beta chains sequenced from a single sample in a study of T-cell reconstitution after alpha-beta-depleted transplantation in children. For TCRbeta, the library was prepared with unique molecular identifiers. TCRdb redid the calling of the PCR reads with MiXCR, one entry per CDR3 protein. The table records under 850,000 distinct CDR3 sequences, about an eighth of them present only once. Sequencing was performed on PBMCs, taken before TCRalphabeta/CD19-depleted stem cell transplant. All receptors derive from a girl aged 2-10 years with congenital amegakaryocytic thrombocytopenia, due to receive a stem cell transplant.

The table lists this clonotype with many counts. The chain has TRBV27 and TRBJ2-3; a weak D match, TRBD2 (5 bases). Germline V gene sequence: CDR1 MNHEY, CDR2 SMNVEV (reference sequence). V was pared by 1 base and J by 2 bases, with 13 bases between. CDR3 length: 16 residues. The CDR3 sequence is CASSLFSSGATDTQYF. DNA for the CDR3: TGTGCCAGCAGTTTATTTTCAAGCGGAGCCACAGATACGCAGTATTTT.

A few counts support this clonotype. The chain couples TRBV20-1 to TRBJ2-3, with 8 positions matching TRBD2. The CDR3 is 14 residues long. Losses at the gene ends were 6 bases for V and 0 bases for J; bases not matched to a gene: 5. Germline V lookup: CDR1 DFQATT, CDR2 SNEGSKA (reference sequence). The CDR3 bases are TGCAGTGCCCCCCGGGAGGGCAGCACAGATACGCAGTATTTT. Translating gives CSAPREGSTDTQYF.

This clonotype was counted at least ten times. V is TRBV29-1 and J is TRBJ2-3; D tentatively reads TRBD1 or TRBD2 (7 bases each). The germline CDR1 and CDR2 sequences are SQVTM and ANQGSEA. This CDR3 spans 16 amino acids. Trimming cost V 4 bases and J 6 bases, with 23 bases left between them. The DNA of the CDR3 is TGCAGCGTTGCGGGGACTACAGGGGAAAATTGGGATACGCAGTATTTT. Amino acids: CSVAGTTGENWDTQYF.

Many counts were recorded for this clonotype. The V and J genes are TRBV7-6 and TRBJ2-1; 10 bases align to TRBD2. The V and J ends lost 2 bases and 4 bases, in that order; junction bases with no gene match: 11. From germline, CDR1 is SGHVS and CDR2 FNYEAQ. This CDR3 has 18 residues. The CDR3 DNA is TGTGCCAGCAGCTTATTAGCGGGAGGCCAACCAAAATACAATGAGCAGTTCTTC. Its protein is CASSLLAGGQPKYNEQFF.

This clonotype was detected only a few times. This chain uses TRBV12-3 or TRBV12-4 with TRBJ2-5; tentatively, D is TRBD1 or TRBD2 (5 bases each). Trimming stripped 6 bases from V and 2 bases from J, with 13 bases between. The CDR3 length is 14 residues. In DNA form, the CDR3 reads TGTGCCAGCAGGAAGGGACCGATGCAAGAGACCCAGTACTTC. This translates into CASRKGPMQETQYF.

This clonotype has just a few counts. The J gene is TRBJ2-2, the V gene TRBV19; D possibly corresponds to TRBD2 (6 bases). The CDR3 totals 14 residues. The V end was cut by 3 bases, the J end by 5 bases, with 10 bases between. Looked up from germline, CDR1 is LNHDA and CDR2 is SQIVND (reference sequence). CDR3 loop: CASSIARETGELFF. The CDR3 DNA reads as TGTGCCAGTAGTATCGCGCGGGAAACCGGGGAGCTGTTTTTT. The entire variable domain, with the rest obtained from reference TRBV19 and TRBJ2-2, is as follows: DGGITQSPKYLFRKEGQNVTLSCEQNLNHDAMYWYRQDPGQGLRLIYYSQIVNDFQKGDIAEGYSVSREKKESFPLTVTSAQKNPTAFYLCASSIARETGELFFGEGSRLTVL.

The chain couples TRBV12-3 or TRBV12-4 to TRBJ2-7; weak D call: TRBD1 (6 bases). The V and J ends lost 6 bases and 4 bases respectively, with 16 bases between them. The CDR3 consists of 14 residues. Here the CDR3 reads CASSQTGILYEQYF. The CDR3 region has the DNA TGTGCCAGCAGCCAAACAGGGATTTTATACGAGCAGTACTTC.

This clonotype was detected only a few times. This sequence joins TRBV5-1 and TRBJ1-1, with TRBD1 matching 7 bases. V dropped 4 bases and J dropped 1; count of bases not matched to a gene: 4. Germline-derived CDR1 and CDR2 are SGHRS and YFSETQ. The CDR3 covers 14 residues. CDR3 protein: CASSRNRGNTEAFF. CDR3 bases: TGCGCCAGCAGCAGGAACAGGGGGAACACTGAAGCTTTCTTT.

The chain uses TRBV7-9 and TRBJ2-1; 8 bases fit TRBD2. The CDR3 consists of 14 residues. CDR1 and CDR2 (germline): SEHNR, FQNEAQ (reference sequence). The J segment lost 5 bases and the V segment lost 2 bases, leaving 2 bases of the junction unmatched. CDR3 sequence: CASSLSGGHNEQFF. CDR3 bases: TGTGCCAGCAGCTTATCGGGAGGGCACAATGAGCAGTTCTTC. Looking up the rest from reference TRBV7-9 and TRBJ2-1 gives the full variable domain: DTGVSQNPRHKITKRGQNVTFRCDPISEHNRLYWYRQTLGQGPEFLTYFQNEAQLEKSRLLSDRFSAERPKGSFSTLEIQRTEQGDSAMYLCASSLSGGHNEQFFGPGTRLTVL.

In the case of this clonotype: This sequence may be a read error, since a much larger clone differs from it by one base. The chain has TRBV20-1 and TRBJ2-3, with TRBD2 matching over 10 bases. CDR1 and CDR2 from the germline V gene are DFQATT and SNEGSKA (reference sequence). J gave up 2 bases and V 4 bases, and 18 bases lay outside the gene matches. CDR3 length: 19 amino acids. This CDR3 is CSATLPASGRRGHTDTQYF. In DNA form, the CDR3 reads TGCAGTGCTACATTGCCAGCTAGCGGGAGAAGAGGGCACACAGATACGCAGTATTTT.

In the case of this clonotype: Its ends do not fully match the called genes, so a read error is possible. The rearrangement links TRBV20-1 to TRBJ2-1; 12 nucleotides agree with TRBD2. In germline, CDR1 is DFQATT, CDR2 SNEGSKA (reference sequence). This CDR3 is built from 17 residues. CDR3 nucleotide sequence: TGCTGTGCTAGAGACCCCTGGACTAGCGGGGTAGCCAATGAGCAGTTCTTC. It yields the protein CCARDPWTSGVANEQFF.

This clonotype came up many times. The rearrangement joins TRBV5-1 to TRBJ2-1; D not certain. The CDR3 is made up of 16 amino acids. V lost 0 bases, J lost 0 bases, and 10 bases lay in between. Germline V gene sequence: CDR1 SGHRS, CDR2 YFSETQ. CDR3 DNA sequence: TGCGCCAGCAGCTTGGCGTTTTTGAGCTCCTACAATGAGCAGTTCTTC. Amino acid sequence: CASSLAFLSSYNEQFF.

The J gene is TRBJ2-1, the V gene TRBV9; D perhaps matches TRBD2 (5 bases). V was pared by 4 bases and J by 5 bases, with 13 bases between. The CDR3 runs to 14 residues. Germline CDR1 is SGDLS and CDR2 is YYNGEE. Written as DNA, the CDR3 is TGTGCCAGCAGCATAGGAAGGACTGACAATGAGCAGTTCTTC. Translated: CASSIGRTDNEQFF.

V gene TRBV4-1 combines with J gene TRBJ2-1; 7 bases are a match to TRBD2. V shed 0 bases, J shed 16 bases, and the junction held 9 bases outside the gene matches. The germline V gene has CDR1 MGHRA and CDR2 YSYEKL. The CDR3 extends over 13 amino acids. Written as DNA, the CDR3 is TGCGCCAGCAGCCAAGAGCCGGCGGGAGTTCACTTCTTC. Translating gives CASSQEPAGVHFF.

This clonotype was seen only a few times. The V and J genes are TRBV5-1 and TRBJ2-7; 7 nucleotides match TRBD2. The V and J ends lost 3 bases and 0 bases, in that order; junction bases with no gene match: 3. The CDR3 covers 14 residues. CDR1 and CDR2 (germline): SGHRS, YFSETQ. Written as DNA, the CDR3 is TGCGCCAGCAGCTCACTAGCGTACTCCTACGAGCAGTACTTC. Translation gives CASSSLAYSYEQYF.

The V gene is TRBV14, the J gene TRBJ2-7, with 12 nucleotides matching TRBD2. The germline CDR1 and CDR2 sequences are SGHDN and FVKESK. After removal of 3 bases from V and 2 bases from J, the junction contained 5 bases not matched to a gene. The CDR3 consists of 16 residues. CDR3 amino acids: CASSHYTSGRTYEQYF. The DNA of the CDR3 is TGTGCCAGCAGCCACTATACTAGCGGGAGGACCTACGAGCAGTACTTC.

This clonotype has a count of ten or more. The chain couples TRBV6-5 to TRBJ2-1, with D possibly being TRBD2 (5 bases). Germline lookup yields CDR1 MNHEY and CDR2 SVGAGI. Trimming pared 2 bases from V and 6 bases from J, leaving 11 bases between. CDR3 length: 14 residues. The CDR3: CASSYGGSGNEQFF. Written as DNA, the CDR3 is TGTGCCAGCAGTTACGGTGGGAGTGGCAATGAGCAGTTCTTC.

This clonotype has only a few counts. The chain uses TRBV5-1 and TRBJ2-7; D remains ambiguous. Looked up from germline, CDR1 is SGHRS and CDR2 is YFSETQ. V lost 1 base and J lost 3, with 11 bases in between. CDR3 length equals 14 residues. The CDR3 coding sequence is TGCGCCAGCAGCTTGATGGGCCAAATCTACGAGCAGTACTTC. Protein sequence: CASSLMGQIYEQYF.

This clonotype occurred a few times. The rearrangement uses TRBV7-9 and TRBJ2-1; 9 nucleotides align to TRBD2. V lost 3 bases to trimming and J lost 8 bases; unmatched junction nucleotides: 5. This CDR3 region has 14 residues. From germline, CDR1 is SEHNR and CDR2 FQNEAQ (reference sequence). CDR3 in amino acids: CASSFTGTSYEQFF. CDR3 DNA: TGTGCCAGCAGCTTTACCGGGACTAGCTATGAGCAGTTCTTC.

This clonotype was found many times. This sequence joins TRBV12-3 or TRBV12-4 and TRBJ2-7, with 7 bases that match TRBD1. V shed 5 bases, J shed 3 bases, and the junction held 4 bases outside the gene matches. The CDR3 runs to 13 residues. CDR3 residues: CASSPTGNYEQYF. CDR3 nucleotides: TGTGCCAGCAGTCCGACAGGGAACTACGAGCAGTACTTC.

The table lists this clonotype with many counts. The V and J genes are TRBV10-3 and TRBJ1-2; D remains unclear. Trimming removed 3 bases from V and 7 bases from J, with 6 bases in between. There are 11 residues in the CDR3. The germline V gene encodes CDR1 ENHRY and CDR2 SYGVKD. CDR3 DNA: TGTGCCATCAGTGAACGTGGTGGCTACACCTTC. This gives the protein CAISERGGYTF.

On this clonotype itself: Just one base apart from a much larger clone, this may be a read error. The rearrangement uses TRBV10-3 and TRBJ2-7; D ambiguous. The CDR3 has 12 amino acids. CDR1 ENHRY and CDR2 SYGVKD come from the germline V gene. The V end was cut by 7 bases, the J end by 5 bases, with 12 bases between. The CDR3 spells CAIKAANHEQYF. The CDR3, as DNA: TGTGCCATCAAGGCCGCGAACCACGAGCAGTACTTC.

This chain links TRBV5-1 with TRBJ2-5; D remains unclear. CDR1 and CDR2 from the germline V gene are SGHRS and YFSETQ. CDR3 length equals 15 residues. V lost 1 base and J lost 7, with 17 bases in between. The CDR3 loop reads CASSLLTSYTPTQYF. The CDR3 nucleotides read TGCGCCAGCAGCTTGTTGACCTCATACACTCCGACCCAGTACTTC.

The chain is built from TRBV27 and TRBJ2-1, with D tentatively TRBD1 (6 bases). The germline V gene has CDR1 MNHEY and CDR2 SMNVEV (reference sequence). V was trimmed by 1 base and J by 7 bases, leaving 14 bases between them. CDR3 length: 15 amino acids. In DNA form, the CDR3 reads TGTGCCAGCAGTTTATGGGGCCTAGGACAGAATGAGCAGTTCTTC. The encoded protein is CASSLWGLGQNEQFF.

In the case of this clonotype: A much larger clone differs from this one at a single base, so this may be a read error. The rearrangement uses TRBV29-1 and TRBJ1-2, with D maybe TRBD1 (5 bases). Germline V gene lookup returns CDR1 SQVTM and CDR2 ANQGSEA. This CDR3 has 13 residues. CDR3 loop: CSVGRVRGYGSTF. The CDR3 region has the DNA TGCAGCGTTGGACGCGTCCGGGGCTATGGCTCCACCTTC.

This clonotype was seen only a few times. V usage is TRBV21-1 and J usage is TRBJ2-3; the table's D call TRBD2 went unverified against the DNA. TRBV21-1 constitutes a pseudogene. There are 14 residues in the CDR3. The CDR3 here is CASSNPGLTDTQYF. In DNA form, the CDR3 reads TGTGCCAGCAGCAACCCAGGACTCACAGATACGCAGTATTTT.

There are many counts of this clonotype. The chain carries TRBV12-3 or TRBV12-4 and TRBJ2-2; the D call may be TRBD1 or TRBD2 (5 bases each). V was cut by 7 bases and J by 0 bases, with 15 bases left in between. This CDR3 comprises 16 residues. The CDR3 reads CASTLRDPANTGELFF. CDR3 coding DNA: TGTGCCAGCACACTCCGGGACCCCGCGAACACCGGGGAGCTGTTTTTT.

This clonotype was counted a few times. The CDR3 DNA sequence: TGTGCCAGCAGCTTAGATCGGACAGGGCATCAGCCCCAGCATTTT. This translates into CASSLDRTGHQPQHF. This chain connects TRBV11-2 to TRBJ1-5, with 8 bases matching TRBD1. Looked up from germline, CDR1 is SGHAT and CDR2 is FQNNGV. Trimming cost V 0 bases and J 5 bases; bases outside gene matches: 3. CDR3 length: 15 residues.

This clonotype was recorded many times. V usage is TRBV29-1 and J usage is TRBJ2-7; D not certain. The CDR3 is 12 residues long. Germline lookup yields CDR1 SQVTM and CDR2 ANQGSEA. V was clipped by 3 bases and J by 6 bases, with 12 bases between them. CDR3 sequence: CSVDLGELEQYF. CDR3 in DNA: TGCAGCGTTGATCTCGGTGAGCTCGAGCAGTACTTC.

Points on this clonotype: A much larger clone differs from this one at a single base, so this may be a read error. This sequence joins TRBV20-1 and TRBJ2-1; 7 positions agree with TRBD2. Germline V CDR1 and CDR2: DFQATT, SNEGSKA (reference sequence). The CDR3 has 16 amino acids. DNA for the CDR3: TGCTGTGCTAGGCCGGGACTAACCCGATTCTACAATGAGCAGTTCTTC. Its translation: CCARPGLTRFYNEQFF.